These 29 T cell receptor beta chains were all obtained from the same sample, sequenced in a study of T cell responses to AZD1222 COVID-19 vaccine. TCRdb's table, derived via immunoSEQ multiplex PCR, lists solely in-frame clones and lacks some. The sample has about 110,000 clones, around 89% seen once. Sequenced material: peripheral blood, taken on day 0 of AZD1222 vaccination. Receptor source: an adult in good health.

The V and J genes are TRBV4-1 and TRBJ1-4; D unclear. The CDR3 has 16 amino acids. Trimming shortened V by 1 base and J by 3 bases, and 12 bases separated the two germline ends. Germline V gives CDR1 MGHRA, CDR2 YSYEKL. The CDR3 reads CASSQVPRNANEKLFF. The CDR3 bases are TGCGCCAGCAGCCAAGTTCCCCGAAATGCTAATGAAAAACTGTTTTTT.

The rearrangement joins TRBV9 to TRBJ1-1; D ambiguous. V gave up 0 bases and J gave up 3 bases, with 9 bases separating them. This CDR3 comprises 14 residues. Germline loops: CDR1 SGDLS, CDR2 YYNGEE. The CDR3 nucleotides are TGTGCCAGCAGCGTAGCTTCTGGGCACACTGAAGCTTTCTTT. It codes for CASSVASGHTEAFF.

The V and J genes are TRBV5-1 and TRBJ2-2; TRBD2 matches at 11 bases. There are 17 residues in the CDR3. V lost 1 base to trimming and J lost 3 bases; unmatched junction nucleotides: 5. Germline CDR1 and CDR2: SGHRS and YFSETQ. The CDR3 spells CASSLRGLAVHTGELFF. The CDR3 nucleotides read TGCGCCAGCAGCTTGAGGGGACTAGCGGTACACACCGGGGAGCTGTTTTTT.

By sample share, this clone is medium-sized. The CDR3 protein is CAISPAGGELNTEAFF. The CDR3 DNA reads TGTGCCATCAGTCCGGCCGGGGGGGAATTGAACACTGAAGCTTTCTTT. The J gene is TRBJ1-1, the V gene TRBV10-3, with D perhaps matching TRBD1 (5 bases). V was trimmed by 5 bases and J by 0 bases, leaving 16 bases between them. Germline V CDR1 and CDR2: ENHRY, SYGVKD. This CDR3 is built from 16 residues.

This sequence joins TRBV6-4 and TRBJ2-1; D is possibly TRBD2 (6 bases). This CDR3 is built from 17 residues. Trimming took off 6 bases at V and 0 bases at J, with 18 bases between the two ends. Germline CDR1 is MRHNA and CDR2 is SNTAGT. CDR3 DNA: TGTGCCAGCAGCAAACCTTGGGACTTTAGCTCCTACAATGAGCAGTTCTTC. It codes for CASSKPWDFSSYNEQFF.

J is TRBJ2-1 and V is TRBV4-1; weak D call: TRBD2 (5 bases). Trimming stripped 0 bases from V and 7 bases from J, with 10 bases between. The germline V gene encodes CDR1 MGHRA and CDR2 YSYEKL. CDR3 size: 14 residues. The CDR3 protein is CASSQDVGGNEQFF. The CDR3 bases are TGCGCCAGCAGCCAAGATGTCGGCGGGAATGAGCAGTTCTTC.

This clone turned up a few times. The rearrangement joins TRBV18 to TRBJ1-5; possibly TRBD1 for D (6 bases). The CDR3 contains 14 residues. With 4 bases removed from V and 3 bases from J, the gap between germline ends came to 10 bases. Germline CDR1 KGHSH, CDR2 LQKENI. CDR3 region: CASSLGGANQPQHF. The CDR3 nucleotides read TGTGCCAGCTCACTGGGGGGGGCCAATCAGCCCCAGCATTTT.

The J gene is TRBJ1-1, the V gene TRBV7-3, with D unresolved. Trimming pared 6 bases from V and 4 bases from J, leaving 18 bases between. Looked up from germline, CDR1 is SGHTA and CDR2 is FQGTGA. CDR3 length: 15 residues. CDR3 protein: CASSPLGESSTEAFF. The CDR3 DNA sequence: TGTGCCAGCAGTCCTCTTGGGGAATCGAGCACTGAAGCTTTCTTT.

The V gene is TRBV5-7, the J gene TRBJ1-2; 9 positions match TRBD1. TRBV5-7 has ORF status, its function being uncertain. CDR3 size: 15 residues. Trimming removed 3 bases from V and 7 bases from J; junction bases left unmatched: 10. In DNA form, the CDR3 reads TGTGCCAGCAGCTGCGGGACAGGGATTGGGGGTGGCTACACCTTC. Translated, it gives CASSCGTGIGGGYTF.

The rearrangement uses TRBV28 and TRBJ1-5; D remains unclear. CDR3 length: 13 residues. Per germline, CDR1 MDHEN and CDR2 SYDVKM. CDR3 DNA sequence: TGTGTCCGAGGTGGAGGCACCAATCAGCCCCAGCATTTT. This sequence encodes CVRGGGTNQPQHF. The whole variable domain, remainder taken from reference TRBV28 and TRBJ1-5, is DVKVTQSSRYLVKRTGEKVFLECVQDMDHENMFWYRQDPGLGLRLIYFSYDVKMKEKGDIPEGYSVSREKKERFSLILESASTNQTSMYLCVRGGGTNQPQHFGDGTRLSIL.

The J gene is TRBJ2-5, the V gene TRBV5-1, with TRBD2 matching over 14 bases. Germline lookup yields CDR1 SGHRS and CDR2 YFSETQ. The CDR3 extends over 18 amino acids. J gave up 4 bases and V 0 bases, and 8 bases lay outside the gene matches. Written as DNA, the CDR3 is TGCGCCAGCAGCTTGGGGGTGACTAGCGGGAGGGCCGGAGAGACCCAGTACTTC. Amino acid sequence: CASSLGVTSGRAGETQYF.

The chain combines TRBV7-2 with TRBJ1-4; maybe TRBD1 (6 bases). V was clipped by 1 base and J by 8 bases, with 14 bases between them. This CDR3 has 15 residues. CDR1 SGHTA and CDR2 FQGNSA come from the germline V gene. DNA of the CDR3: TGTGCCAGCAGCTTAGTTTCAGGAGGACAGGAAAAACTGTTTTTT. This codes for CASSLVSGGQEKLFF.

V and J are TRBV7-9 and TRBJ2-1; 11 bases are shared with TRBD1. CDR1 is SEHNR and CDR2 is FQNEAQ in the germline V gene (reference sequence). The V and J ends lost 5 bases and 6 bases, in that order; junction bases with no gene match: 6. The CDR3 is 15 amino acids. CDR3 nucleotide sequence: TGTGCCAGCAGCAGAGAGGGGACAGGGGGCAATGAGCAGTTCTTC. It encodes CASSREGTGGNEQFF.

The chain carries TRBV24-1 and TRBJ1-1; 12 nucleotides line up with TRBD1. Trimming cost V 4 bases and J 5 bases; bases outside gene matches: 10. This CDR3 spans 17 amino acids. Germline loops: CDR1 KGHDR, CDR2 SFDVKD. The CDR3 region is CATSDTGTGGEGTEAFF. CDR3 bases: TGTGCCACCAGTGACACCGGGACAGGGGGCGAAGGGACTGAAGCTTTCTTT.

This chain joins TRBV19 and TRBJ1-6, with D perhaps TRBD1 (6 bases). The CDR3 extends over 14 amino acids. Germline-derived CDR1 and CDR2 are LNHDA and SQIVND (reference sequence). V was clipped by 3 bases and J by 4 bases, with 7 bases between them. The CDR3 DNA is TGTGCCAGTAGTATTGGGACATATAATTCACCCCTCCACTTT. Its translation is CASSIGTYNSPLHF.

This clone showed up just once. V usage is TRBV12-3 or TRBV12-4 and J usage is TRBJ2-3; D ambiguous. Trimming shortened V by 5 bases and J by 4 bases, and 7 bases separated the two germline ends. This CDR3 spans 12 amino acids. The CDR3 is CASSGGADTQYF. The CDR3 region has the DNA TGTGCCAGCAGTGGTGGGGCAGATACGCAGTATTTT.

This chain joins TRBV15 and TRBJ2-5; D is possibly TRBD1 (5 bases). CDR1 and CDR2 (germline): LNHNV, YYDKDF (reference sequence). There are 13 residues in the CDR3. V lost 1 base to trimming and J lost 4 bases, with 7 bases between them. As DNA, the CDR3 is TGTGCCACCAGCAGAGGGCAGGGAGAGACCCAGTACTTC. Translated, it gives CATSRGQGETQYF.

This chain links TRBV11-2 with TRBJ1-5; TRBD1 agrees at 8 bases. With 4 bases clipped from V and 2 bases from J, the junction kept 7 bases outside the gene matches. Looked up from germline, CDR1 is SGHAT and CDR2 is FQNNGV. The CDR3 runs 16 residues. CDR3 nucleotides: TGTGCCAGCAGCTCAGGGGGCGGGGTAGGCAATCAGCCCCAGCATTTT. This codes for CASSSGGGVGNQPQHF.

The chain couples TRBV5-4 to TRBJ1-2, with 9 bases lining up with TRBD1. In germline, CDR1 is SGHNT, CDR2 YYREEE (reference sequence). The CDR3 sequence is 15 residues long. V lost 0 bases, J lost 4 bases, and 4 bases stayed unmatched. The CDR3 DNA is TGTGCCAGCAGCTTGGGGGACAGGGATCTCTATGGCTACACCTTC. It yields the protein CASSLGDRDLYGYTF.

The chain has TRBV7-2 and TRBJ2-3, with 11 positions matching TRBD2. Germline CDR1 and CDR2: SGHTA and FQGNSA. The ends lost 2 bases at V and 1 base at J; junction bases unmatched: 5. The CDR3 sequence is 17 residues long. The CDR3 region is CASSLTSGRRGTDTQYF. CDR3 sequence (DNA): TGTGCCAGCAGCTTAACTAGCGGGAGAAGGGGCACAGATACGCAGTATTTT. The full variable domain, in which reference TRBV7-2 and TRBJ2-3 provide the parts outside the CDR3, is GAGVSQSPSNKVTEKGKDVELRCDPISGHTALYWYRQSLGQGLEFLIYFQGNSAPDKSGLPSDRFSAERTGGSVSTLTIQRTQQEDSAVYLCASSLTSGRRGTDTQYFGPGTRLTVL.

V and J are TRBV12-3 or TRBV12-4 and TRBJ2-2, with 8 bases matching TRBD2. The CDR3 has 13 residues. Trimming at V came to 6 bases and at J to 9 bases, leaving 6 bases not matched to a gene. CDR3 region: CASSRGGPRELFF. DNA of the CDR3: TGTGCCAGCAGCCGGGGGGGCCCCCGGGAGCTGTTTTTT.

The chain carries TRBV7-7 and TRBJ2-1; D unclear. The V end lost 5 bases, the J end lost 7 bases, and 9 bases lay between the germline ends. The germline CDR1 and CDR2 sequences are SSHAT and FNYEAQ (reference sequence). The CDR3 has 12 amino acids. The CDR3 here is CASSPVSNEQFF. CDR3 DNA: TGTGCCAGCAGCCCCGTCTCGAATGAGCAGTTCTTC.

The genes are TRBV9 and TRBJ1-2; perhaps TRBD1 as D (5 bases). The CDR3 totals 12 residues. In germline, CDR1 is SGDLS, CDR2 YYNGEE. V was cut by 3 bases and J by 4 bases, with 7 bases left in between. The CDR3 DNA follows: TGTGCCAGCAGCGAGAGGGGCTATGGCTACACCTTC. It translates to CASSERGYGYTF.

The chain recombines TRBV19 with TRBJ1-2; D is possibly TRBD1 (6 bases). V dropped 10 bases and J dropped 5 bases, with 17 bases sitting between them. CDR3 length: 13 amino acids. Per germline, CDR1 LNHDA and CDR2 SQIVND (reference sequence). The CDR3 DNA is TGTGCCACCGGGAGGGGGGATGGTTATGGCTACACCTTC. This sequence encodes CATGRGDGYGYTF.

The genes are TRBV5-5 and TRBJ1-3; TRBD1 is a possible D gene (6 bases). V was clipped by 6 bases and J by 0 bases, with 10 bases between them. CDR3 length equals 14 residues. Germline assignment: CDR1 SGHKS and CDR2 YYEKEE (reference sequence). The CDR3 spells CASTGQYSGNTIYF. The CDR3 coding sequence is TGTGCCAGCACCGGACAGTACTCTGGAAACACCATATATTTT.

This chain links TRBV11-2 with TRBJ2-7; D gene ambiguous. Germline V gene data show CDR1 as SGHAT and CDR2 as FQNNGV. The CDR3 runs to 15 residues. The V end was cut by 2 bases, the J end by 7 bases, with 18 bases between. CDR3 DNA sequence: TGTGCCAGCAGCTTAACTGGTGTAGCAGCCTGGGAGCAGTACTTC. It translates to CASSLTGVAAWEQYF.

This clone has just one count. The chain joins TRBV6-5 to TRBJ2-7, with TRBD1 as a possible D gene (6 bases). CDR3 size: 14 residues. Trimming left V 6 bases short and J 3 bases short, with 15 bases between. From germline, CDR1 is MNHEY and CDR2 SVGAGI. In DNA, the CDR3 is TGTGCCAGCAGAGGACAGCTAGCCCTCTACGAGCAGTACTTC. Encoded protein: CASRGQLALYEQYF.

CDR3 in amino acids: CASSRNRAGGNEQFF. CDR3 nucleotides: TGTGCCAGCAGCCGTAATAGAGCGGGAGGGAATGAGCAGTTCTTC. The chain combines TRBV16 with TRBJ2-1, with 10 bases aligning to TRBD2. Germline CDR1 is KGHSY and CDR2 is FQNENV. This CDR3 has 15 residues. The V segment lost 4 bases and the J segment 7 bases; nucleotides outside the gene matches: 7.

The V and J genes are TRBV19 and TRBJ2-1; 8 nucleotides line up with TRBD1. Germline CDR1 LNHDA, CDR2 SQIVND (reference sequence). This CDR3 has 13 residues. After removal of 5 bases from V and 9 bases from J, the junction contained 6 bases not matched to a gene. CDR3 sequence reads: CASSPGDRPEQFF. CDR3 DNA: TGTGCCAGTAGTCCTGGGGACAGGCCTGAGCAGTTCTTC.